This entry lists 10 T cell receptor beta chains sequenced from one sample in a study of cytomegalovirus exposure and HLA in healthy donors. PCR used 60 Vbeta primers and 13 Jbeta primers. TCRdb's copy holds only in-frame clones and misses some; the assay was immunoSEQ multiplex PCR. This table holds about 120,000 clones, roughly 80% found once. Input material: PBMCs. The receptors shown here come from a man between 60 and 75 years old in good health and CMV-seropositive.

The chain combines TRBV6-5 with TRBJ2-7, with D perhaps matching TRBD1 (6 bases). The CDR3 covers 12 residues. V lost 8 bases, J lost 0 bases, and 8 bases lay in between. Germline CDR1 reads MNHEY; CDR2 reads SVGAGI. The CDR3 loop reads CASRDTSYEQYF. CDR3 DNA: TGTGCCAGCCGGGACACCTCCTACGAGCAGTACTTC.

The rearrangement joins TRBV29-1 to TRBJ1-2; 7 bases agree with TRBD1. This CDR3 region has 13 residues. V lost 7 bases, J lost 6 bases, and 11 bases stayed unmatched. From germline, CDR1 is SQVTM and CDR2 ANQGSEA. The DNA of the CDR3 is TGCAGCGCTAAGGGGGACAGATACAATGGCTACACCTTC. Translated: CSAKGDRYNGYTF.

The chain joins TRBV2 to TRBJ1-4; D gene uncertain. Germline loops: CDR1 SNHLY, CDR2 FYNNEI. The CDR3 length is 14 residues. The germline V and J ends were trimmed by 7 bases and 6 bases, with 15 bases remaining between them. CDR3 protein: CASIGEIVDEKLFF. The CDR3, as DNA: TGTGCCAGCATTGGGGAGATAGTTGATGAAAAACTGTTTTTT.

This chain joins TRBV28 and TRBJ2-1; 8 nucleotides align to TRBD1. Germline lookup yields CDR1 MDHEN and CDR2 SYDVKM. The trim removed 5 bases at V and 12 bases at J, leaving 6 bases unmatched. The CDR3 length is 12 residues. Here the CDR3 DNA reads TGTGCCAGCAGTGCAATCACAGGGGGGCAGTTCTTC. It is translated as CASSAITGGQFF.

The CDR3 bases are TGTGCCAGCAGCGTAGTTACTGCGGGGACTGAAGCTTTCTTT. Residues: CASSVVTAGTEAFF. V is TRBV9 and J is TRBJ1-1, with D uncertain. The CDR3 totals 14 residues. V lost 0 bases and J lost 5, with 11 bases in between. CDR1 SGDLS and CDR2 YYNGEE come from the germline V gene.

The CDR3 DNA follows: TGTGCCAGCAGCGTAGCTCCCACAGGTCAAGGAAACACCATATATTTT. The encoded protein is CASSVAPTGQGNTIYF. The V gene is TRBV9, the J gene TRBJ1-3; a possible D gene is TRBD1 (5 bases). CDR3 length equals 16 residues. Looked up from germline, CDR1 is SGDLS and CDR2 is YYNGEE. V shed 0 bases and J shed 4 bases, with 14 bases lying between them.

This clone was detected a few times. The V call is TRBV5-1, the J call TRBJ1-1; 10 bases fit TRBD1. The CDR3 is 16 amino acids. The V gene end was trimmed by 3 bases and the J gene end by 0 bases; junction bases not matched to a gene: 5. Looked up from germline, CDR1 is SGHRS and CDR2 is YFSETQ. CDR3 DNA: TGCGCCAGCAGCTCTAGACAGGGGGCCTTGAACACTGAAGCTTTCTTT. It specifies CASSSRQGALNTEAFF.

This clone was detected once. The CDR3 reads CASSPYRNTEAFF. CDR3 in DNA: TGTGCCAGCAGCCCCTACAGGAACACTGAAGCTTTCTTT. The chain couples TRBV16 to TRBJ1-1, with unresolved D. The CDR3 length is 13 residues. Looked up from germline, CDR1 is KGHSY and CDR2 is FQNENV. V was shortened by 4 bases and J by 1 base, with 7 bases between the two germline ends.

This chain connects TRBV18 to TRBJ2-3; 7 bases map to TRBD1. CDR1 is KGHSH and CDR2 is LQKENI in the germline V gene. This CDR3 contains 15 residues. The V segment lost 1 base and the J segment 5 bases; nucleotides outside the gene matches: 6. The CDR3 coding sequence is TGTGCCAGCTCACCACTACCGGGACAGAAAGATACGCAGTATTTT. Translation gives CASSPLPGQKDTQYF. Combining the CDR3 with reference TRBV18 and TRBJ2-3 gives the whole variable domain NAGVMQNPRHLVRRRGQEARLRCSPMKGHSHVYWYRQLPEEGLKFMVYLQKENIIDESGMPKERFSAEFPKEGPSILRIQQVVRGDSAAYFCASSPLPGQKDTQYFGPGTRLTVL.

This clone was seen only a few times. The chain has TRBV19 and TRBJ2-1, with TRBD1 identical over 7 bases. The CDR3 loop spans 13 amino acids. Losses at the gene ends were 7 bases for V and 7 bases for J; bases not matched to a gene: 7. Germline lookup yields CDR1 LNHDA and CDR2 SQIVND (reference sequence). CDR3 nucleotide sequence: TGTGCCAGTACCGAGACAGGGTGGAATGAGCAGTTCTTC. It codes for CASTETGWNEQFF.